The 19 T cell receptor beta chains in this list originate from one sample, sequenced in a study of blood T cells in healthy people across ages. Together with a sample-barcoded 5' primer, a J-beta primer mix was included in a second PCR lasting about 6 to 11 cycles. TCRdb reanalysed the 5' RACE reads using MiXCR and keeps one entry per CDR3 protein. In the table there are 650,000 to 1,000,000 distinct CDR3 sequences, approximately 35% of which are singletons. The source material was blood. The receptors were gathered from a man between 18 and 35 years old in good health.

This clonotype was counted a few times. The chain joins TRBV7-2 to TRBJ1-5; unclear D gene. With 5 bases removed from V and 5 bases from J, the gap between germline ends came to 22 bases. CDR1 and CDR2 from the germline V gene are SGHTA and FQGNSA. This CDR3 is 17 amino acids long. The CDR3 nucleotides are TGTGCCAGCAGCCAAATGGATTATCGGGCGTTGGATCAGCCCCAGCATTTT. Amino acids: CASSQMDYRALDQPQHF.

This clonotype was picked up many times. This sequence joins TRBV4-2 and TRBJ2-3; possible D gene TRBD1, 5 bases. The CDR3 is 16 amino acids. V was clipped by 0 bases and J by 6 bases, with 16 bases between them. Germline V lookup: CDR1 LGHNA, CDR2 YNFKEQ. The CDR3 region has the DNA TGTGCCAGCAGCCAAGAAGGTGCAGGGATGGCGGATACGCAGTATTTT. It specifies CASSQEGAGMADTQYF.

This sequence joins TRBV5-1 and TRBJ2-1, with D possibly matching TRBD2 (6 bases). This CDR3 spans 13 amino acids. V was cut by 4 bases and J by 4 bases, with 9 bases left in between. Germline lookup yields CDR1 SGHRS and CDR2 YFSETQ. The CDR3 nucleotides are TGCGCCAGCAGCACGGGGGATTACAATGAGCAGTTCTTC. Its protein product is CASSTGDYNEQFF.

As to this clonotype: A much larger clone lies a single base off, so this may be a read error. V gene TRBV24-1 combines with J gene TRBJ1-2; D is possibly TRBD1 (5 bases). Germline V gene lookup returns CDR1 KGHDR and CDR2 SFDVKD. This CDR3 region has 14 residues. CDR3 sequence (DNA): TGTGCCGCCAGTGAGGGACCCTCTAACTATGGCTACACCTTC. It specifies CAASEGPSNYGYTF.

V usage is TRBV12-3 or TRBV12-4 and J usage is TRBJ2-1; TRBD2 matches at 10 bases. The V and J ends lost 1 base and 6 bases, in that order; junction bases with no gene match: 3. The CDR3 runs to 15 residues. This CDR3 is CASSLVSGGPNEQFF. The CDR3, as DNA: TGTGCCAGCAGTTTAGTTAGCGGGGGGCCCAATGAGCAGTTCTTC.

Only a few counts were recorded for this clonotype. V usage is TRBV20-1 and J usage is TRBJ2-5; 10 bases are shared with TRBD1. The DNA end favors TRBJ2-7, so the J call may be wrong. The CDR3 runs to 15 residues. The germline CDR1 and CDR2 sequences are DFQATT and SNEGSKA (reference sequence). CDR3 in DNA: TGCAGTGCTAGAGATCCGGGACAGGGGTTGTACGAGCAGTACTTC. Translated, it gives CSARDPGQGLYEQYF.

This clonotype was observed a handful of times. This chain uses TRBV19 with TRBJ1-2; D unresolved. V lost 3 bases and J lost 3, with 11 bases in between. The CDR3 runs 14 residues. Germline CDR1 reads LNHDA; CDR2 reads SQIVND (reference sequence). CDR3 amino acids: CASSIGGLDYGYTF. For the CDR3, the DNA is TGTGCCAGTAGTATCGGAGGCCTGGACTATGGCTACACCTTC.

The CDR3 region is CASSDGTRDSYTF. The DNA for the CDR3 is TGTGCCAGCAGCGACGGGACACGGGACTCCTACACCTTC. V and J are TRBV6-5 and TRBJ1-2, with a weak D call TRBD1 (6 bases). This CDR3 has 13 amino acids. Germline V gives CDR1 MNHEY, CDR2 SVGAGI. Trimming removed 6 bases at V and 10 bases at J, with 18 bases between.

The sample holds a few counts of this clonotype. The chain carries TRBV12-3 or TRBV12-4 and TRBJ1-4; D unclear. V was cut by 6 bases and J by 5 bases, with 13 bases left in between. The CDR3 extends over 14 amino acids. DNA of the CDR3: TGTGCCAGCAGCTCCAGCCGGGGAAATGAAAAACTGTTTTTT. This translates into CASSSSRGNEKLFF.

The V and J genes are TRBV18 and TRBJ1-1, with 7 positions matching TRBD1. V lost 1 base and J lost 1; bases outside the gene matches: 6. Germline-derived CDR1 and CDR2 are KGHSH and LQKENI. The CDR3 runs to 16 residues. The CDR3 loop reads CASSPLTGAENTEAFF. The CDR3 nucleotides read TGTGCCAGCTCACCACTTACAGGGGCGGAGAACACTGAAGCTTTCTTT.

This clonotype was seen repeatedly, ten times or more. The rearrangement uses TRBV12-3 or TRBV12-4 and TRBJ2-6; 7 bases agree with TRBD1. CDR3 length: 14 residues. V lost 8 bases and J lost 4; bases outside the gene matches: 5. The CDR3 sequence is CASGQVSGANVLTF. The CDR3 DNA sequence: TGTGCCAGCGGACAGGTATCCGGGGCCAACGTCCTGACTTTC.

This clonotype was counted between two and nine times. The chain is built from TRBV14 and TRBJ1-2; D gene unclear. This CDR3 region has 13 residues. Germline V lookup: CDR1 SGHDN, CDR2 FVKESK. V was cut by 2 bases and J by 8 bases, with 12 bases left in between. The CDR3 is CASSQRARSGYTF. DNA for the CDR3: TGTGCCAGCAGCCAAAGGGCCAGGAGCGGCTACACCTTC.

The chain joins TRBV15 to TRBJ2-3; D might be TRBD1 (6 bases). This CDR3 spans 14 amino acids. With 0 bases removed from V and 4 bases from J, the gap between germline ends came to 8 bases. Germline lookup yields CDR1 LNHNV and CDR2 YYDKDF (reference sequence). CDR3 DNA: TGTGCCACCAGCAGAGAAGGGGGTGCAGATACGCAGTATTTT. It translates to CATSREGGADTQYF.

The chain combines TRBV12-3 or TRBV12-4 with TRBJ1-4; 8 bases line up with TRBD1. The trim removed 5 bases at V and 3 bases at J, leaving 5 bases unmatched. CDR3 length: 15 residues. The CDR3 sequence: CASSTDRGPNEKLFF. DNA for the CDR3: TGTGCCAGCAGTACAGACAGGGGCCCTAATGAAAAACTGTTTTTT.

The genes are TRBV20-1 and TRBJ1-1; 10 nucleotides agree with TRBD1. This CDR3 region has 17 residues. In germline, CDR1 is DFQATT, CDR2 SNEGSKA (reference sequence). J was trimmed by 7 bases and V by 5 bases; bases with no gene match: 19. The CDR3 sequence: CSAGSPRTGGVLGEAFF. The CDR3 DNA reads TGCAGTGCTGGCTCTCCTAGGACAGGGGGGGTCCTCGGTGAAGCTTTCTTT.

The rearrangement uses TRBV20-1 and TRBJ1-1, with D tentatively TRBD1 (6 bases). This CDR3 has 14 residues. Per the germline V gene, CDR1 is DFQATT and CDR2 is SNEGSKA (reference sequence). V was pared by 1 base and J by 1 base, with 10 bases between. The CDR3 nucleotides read TGCAGTGCTAGAGGTCGGACAGCGAACACTGAAGCTTTCTTT. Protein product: CSARGRTANTEAFF.

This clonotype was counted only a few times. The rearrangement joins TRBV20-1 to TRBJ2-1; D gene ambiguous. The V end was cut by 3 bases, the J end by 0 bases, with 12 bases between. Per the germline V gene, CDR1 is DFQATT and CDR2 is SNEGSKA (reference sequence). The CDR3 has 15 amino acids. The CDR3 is CSASPQGYSYNEQFF. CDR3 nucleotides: TGCAGTGCTAGTCCCCAAGGGTACTCCTACAATGAGCAGTTCTTC.

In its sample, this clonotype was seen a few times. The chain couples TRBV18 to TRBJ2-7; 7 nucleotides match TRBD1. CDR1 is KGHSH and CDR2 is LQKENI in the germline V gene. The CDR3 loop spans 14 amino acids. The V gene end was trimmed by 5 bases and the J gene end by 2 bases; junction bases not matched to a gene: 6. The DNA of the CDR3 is TGTGCCAGCTCATCCACGGGACAGACCTACGAGCAGTACTTC. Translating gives CASSSTGQTYEQYF. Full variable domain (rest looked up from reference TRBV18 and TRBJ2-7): NAGVMQNPRHLVRRRGQEARLRCSPMKGHSHVYWYRQLPEEGLKFMVYLQKENIIDESGMPKERFSAEFPKEGPSILRIQQVVRGDSAAYFCASSSTGQTYEQYFGPGTRLTVT.

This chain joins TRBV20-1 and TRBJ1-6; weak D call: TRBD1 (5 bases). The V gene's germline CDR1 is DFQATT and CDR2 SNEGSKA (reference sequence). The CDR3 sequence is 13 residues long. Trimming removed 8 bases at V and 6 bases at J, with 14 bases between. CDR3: CSPRGGVNSPLHF. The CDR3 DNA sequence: TGCAGTCCCCGGGGGGGGGTTAATTCACCCCTCCACTTT.